This T cell receptor beta chain was recorded in a study of beta chain features in type 1 diabetes. Study at large: Researchers looked at about 110 million sorted cells across all samples. Notes on the study in general: In patients and controls equally, PCR might favor templates that are shorter. The study found moderately but significantly shorter TCRB CDR3s in all four CD4+ subsets of Type 1 diabetes patients.

Investigators reverse transcribed all isolated RNA, so they sequenced expressed TCRB transcripts. Repertoires were generated with immunoSEQ multiplex PCR, while TCRdb's copy carries only in-frame clones and drops some. The sample lists 150,000 to 190,000 clones; approximately 10% were seen once. Naive, central memory, regulatory and stem cell-like memory cells within the CD4+ compartment were sorted using CD45RO/CCR7/CD25/CD127/CD95/CD27. A word on this clone: What it recognizes is unknown.

The sequence was obtained from a man aged 25-40 years with type 1 diabetes. The sample was central memory CD4+ T cells from blood.

The CDR3 DNA sequence: TGTGCCAGCAGTTACATCGGGACAGGGGGCCCCAATGAGCAGTTCTTC. Its protein is CASSYIGTGGPNEQFF. The chain joins TRBV6-5 to TRBJ2-1; 12 nucleotides match TRBD1. The CDR3 sequence is 16 residues long. In germline, CDR1 is MNHEY, CDR2 SVGAGI. J lost 6 bases, V lost 2 bases, and 5 bases had no gene match.